Detailed here is one T cell receptor beta chain. Its specificity is not known. The data stem from a study of Ad26.COV2.S vaccination and SARS-CoV-2 variants. On the study more broadly: Once or twice, 56 days apart, Ad26.COV2.S was delivered intramuscularly.

Treatment denoted: about 20 received Ad26.COV2.S at low or high dose, single or two shots; 5 received placebo; per-sample allocation not given. Samples were taken on day 63 after the first vaccine or placebo injection. There are 15 residues in the CDR3. Germline V gene sequence: CDR1 SGHVS, CDR2 FQNEAQ. V dropped 1 base and J dropped 2 bases, with 12 bases sitting between them. Profiled with immunoSEQ multiplex PCR; TCRdb holds only in-frame clones, not every one. The sample has hundreds of thousands of clones, approximately 86% seen once; the top ten hold about 10%. General study points: Vaccinated individuals (as opposed to placebo recipients) had higher spike-specific TCR breadth.

The clonotype originates from a person aged 18-65 years who received the Ad26.COV2.S COVID-19 vaccine or a placebo. Material: peripheral blood, obtained in a trial of Ad26.COV2.S vaccine versus placebo. V is TRBV7-8 and J is TRBJ2-7; D is unclear. The CDR3 reads CASSLGIGQTYEQYF. CDR3 DNA sequence: TGTGCCAGCAGCTTAGGGATTGGGCAGACCTACGAGCAGTACTTC.